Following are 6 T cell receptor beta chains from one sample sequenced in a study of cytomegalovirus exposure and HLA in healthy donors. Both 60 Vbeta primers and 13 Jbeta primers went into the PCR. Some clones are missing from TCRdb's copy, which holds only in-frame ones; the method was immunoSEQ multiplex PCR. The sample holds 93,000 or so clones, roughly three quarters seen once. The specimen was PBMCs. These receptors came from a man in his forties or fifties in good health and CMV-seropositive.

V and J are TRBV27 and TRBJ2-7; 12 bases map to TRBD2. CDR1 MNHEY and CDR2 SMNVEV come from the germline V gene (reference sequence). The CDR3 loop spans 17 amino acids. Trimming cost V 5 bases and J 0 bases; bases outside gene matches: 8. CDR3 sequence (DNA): TGTGCCAGCAGTCTCAAAGGACTAGCGGGGCGCTCCTACGAGCAGTACTTC. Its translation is CASSLKGLAGRSYEQYF.

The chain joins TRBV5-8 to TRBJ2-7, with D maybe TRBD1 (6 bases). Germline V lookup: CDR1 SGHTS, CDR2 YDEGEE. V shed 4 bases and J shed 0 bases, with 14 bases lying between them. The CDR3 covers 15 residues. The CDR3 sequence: CASSNTGTLSYEQYF. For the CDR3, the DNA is TGTGCCAGCAGCAATACCGGGACACTCTCCTACGAGCAGTACTTC.

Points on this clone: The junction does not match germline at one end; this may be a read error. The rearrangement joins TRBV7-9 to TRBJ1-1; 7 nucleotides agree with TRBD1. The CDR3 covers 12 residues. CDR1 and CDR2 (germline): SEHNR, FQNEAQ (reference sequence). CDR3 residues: CSSQGEATEAFF. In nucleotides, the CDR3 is TGTTCCAGCCAGGGGGAGGCCACTGAAGCTTTCTTT.

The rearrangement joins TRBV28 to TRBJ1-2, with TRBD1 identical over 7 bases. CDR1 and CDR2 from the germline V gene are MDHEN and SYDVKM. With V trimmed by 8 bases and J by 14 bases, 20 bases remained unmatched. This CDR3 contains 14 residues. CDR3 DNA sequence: TGTGCCAGCGGCGGATGGGGAGACGGACAGGTTGGGACCTTC. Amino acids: CASGGWGDGQVGTF.

CDR3 sequence: CASSFAESYNEQFF. CDR3 sequence (DNA): TGCGCCAGCAGCTTTGCGGAATCCTACAATGAGCAGTTCTTC. V and J are TRBV5-1 and TRBJ2-1; D is undetermined. V was clipped by 2 bases and J by 1 base, with 7 bases between them. The CDR3 extends over 14 amino acids. CDR1 and CDR2 from the germline V gene are SGHRS and YFSETQ.

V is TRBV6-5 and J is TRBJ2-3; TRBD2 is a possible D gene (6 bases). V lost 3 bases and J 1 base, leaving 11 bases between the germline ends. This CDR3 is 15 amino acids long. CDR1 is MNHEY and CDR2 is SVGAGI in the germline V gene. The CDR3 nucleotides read TGTGCCAGCAGTTATCGGGCGGGACGCACAGATACGCAGTATTTT. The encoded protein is CASSYRAGRTDTQYF.